This T cell receptor beta chain was identified in a study of cytomegalovirus exposure and HLA in healthy donors. Researchers ran the PCR with 60 Vbeta and 13 Jbeta primers. Using immunoSEQ multiplex PCR, the repertoire was profiled, and TCRdb retains in-frame clones only, with some absent. The sample's table shows some 130,000 clones. This sequence was found in a man aged 18 to 29 in good health and CMV-seronegative. The source material was PBMCs.

The CDR3 spells CASSHHGGQGRSGYTF. As DNA, the CDR3 is TGCGCCAGCAGCCACCATGGGGGACAGGGTAGATCTGGCTACACCTTC. V and J are TRBV4-3 and TRBJ1-2; 9 bases align to TRBD1. The CDR3 runs to 16 residues. Unmatched junction bases numbered 12, after V lost 3 bases and J lost 7 bases. Germline V gene sequence: CDR1 LGHNA, CDR2 YSLEER.